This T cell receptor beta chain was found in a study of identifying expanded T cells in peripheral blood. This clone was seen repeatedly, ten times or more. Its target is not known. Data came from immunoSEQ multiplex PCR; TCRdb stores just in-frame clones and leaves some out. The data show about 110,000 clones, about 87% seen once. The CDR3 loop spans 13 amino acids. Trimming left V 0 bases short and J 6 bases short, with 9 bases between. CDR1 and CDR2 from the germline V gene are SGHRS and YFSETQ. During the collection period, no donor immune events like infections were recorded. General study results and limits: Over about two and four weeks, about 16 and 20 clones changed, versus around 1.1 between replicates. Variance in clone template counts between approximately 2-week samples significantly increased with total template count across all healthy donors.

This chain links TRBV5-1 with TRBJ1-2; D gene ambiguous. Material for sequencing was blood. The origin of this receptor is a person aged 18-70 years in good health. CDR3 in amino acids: CASSLVFPDGYTF. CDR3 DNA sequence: TGCGCCAGCAGCTTGGTATTCCCAGATGGCTACACCTTC. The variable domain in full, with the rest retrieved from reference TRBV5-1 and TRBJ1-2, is KAGVTQTPRYLIKTRGQQVTLSCSPISGHRSVSWYQQTPGQGLQFLFEYFSETQRNKGNFPGRFSGRQFSNSRSEMNVSTLELGDSALYLCASSLVFPDGYTFGSGTRLTVV.